This T cell receptor (beta chain) was recorded in a study of blood T cell repertoires in COVID-19. Study at large: Spain, Italy and the United States supplied samples that represented acute and convalescent COVID-19. Sources were T cells, B-cell-depleted T cells, or PBMCs; the material itself was cDNA or gDNA.

Generated by immunoSEQ multiplex PCR, the TCRdb table keeps only in-frame clones and is missing some. The sample comprises roughly 140,000 clones, around four fifths of which are singletons, and 6.2% rests with the top ten. V gave up 0 bases and J gave up 0 bases, with 7 bases separating them. The CDR3 has 16 amino acids. Germline loops: CDR1 SGHNT, CDR2 YYREEE (reference sequence). Recruitment covered 20 to 25 US areas and drew participants whose ages spanned about 18 to 89 years. The rearrangement links TRBV5-4 to TRBJ2-6; no definite D call. The specimen sequenced was PBMCs or T cells enriched from blood (not recorded which). This TCR derives from a woman aged 40 to 49 who had recovered from COVID-19. The CDR3 protein is CASSLVVLSGANVLTF. The CDR3 region has the DNA TGTGCCAGCAGCTTGGTAGTGCTCTCTGGGGCCAACGTCCTGACTTTC.